The text below deals with one T cell receptor (beta chain). This clone was seen a handful of times. Its cognate antigen has yet to be identified. A junction boundary mismatches the germline segment, possibly from a read error. Receptor libraries were prepared by PCR. Sequencing used an Illumina HiSeq 4000. High-throughput sequencing was used to profile the CDR3 region of the TCR beta-chain in every patient. For the original study's pipeline: Drawing on CDR3 differences between clinicopathological groups, the researchers built a classifier meant to tell apart patients with distant-metastatic papillary thyroid cancer. Repertoire diversity was assessed with the Shannon index, and tumor-blood repertoire similarity with the Morisita-Horn index. TCRdb passed the public sequencing reads through fastp at Q25 and MiXCR, retaining productive beta sequences. The V and J calls come from TCRdb's annotation, not from the publication. The sample data list 20,000 or so clones, and around 40% of these were observed just once. Jointly, the top ten make up about a quarter of the sample.

The CDR3 numbers 14 residues from cysteine through phenylalanine. The sequence is cut down to CDR3 DNA, 42 bases in frame from base 1. CDR1 and CDR2 were assigned from the germline V gene as MDHEN and SYDVKM. No patient had received any treatment before thyroid surgery. Patient clinical samples collected from about 2011 to 2019 were retrospectively analysed using T-cell receptor beta sequencing. This specimen belongs to a study of metastatic and nonmetastatic thyroid tumors (dated by TCRdb to the early 2020s). Some background on the complete study: For patients with malignant and with benign thyroid disease, the researchers compared repertoires between peripheral blood samples and tumor or nodule tissue samples.

General conclusions and limits of the study: In both blood and tumor samples, TCR beta diversity was reported to be significantly higher in malignant tumors than in benign nodules.

The sequenced sample was tumor tissue. The TCR was taken from a female donor with papillary thyroid cancer or a benign thyroid nodule (not recorded which). Some clones in this sample may be carry-over from other donors' samples. The chain links TRBV28 with TRBJ1-2; the D gene remains uncertain. The CDR3 loop reads CASSSGIRNYCYTF. The DNA is TGTGCCAGCAGTTCTGGGATAAGGAACTATTGCTACACCTTC.